This TCR beta chain was observed in a study of blood T cells in healthy people across ages. The donors, healthy Caucasians from Russia, were aged about 6 to 100. Total RNA extracted from each sample amounted to at least 5.5 micrograms. The CDR3 runs 13 residues. J lost 8 bases, V lost 6 bases, and 9 bases had no gene match. Germline CDR1 and CDR2: LGHNA and YNFKEQ. Primers used in a second PCR of roughly 7 to 12 cycles were a sample-barcoded 5' primer and a J-beta primer mix. The authors tagged each cDNA molecule using a template-switch adaptor with 12 random nucleotides. TCRdb recomputed calls from the 5' RACE reads with MiXCR, one row per CDR3 protein. The table shows 1,800,000 or so distinct CDR3 sequences, with approximately 40% occurring only once.

The sequenced material came from blood. The rearrangement uses TRBV4-2 and TRBJ1-2; 7 nucleotides agree with TRBD1. The receptor comes from a human donor in good health. CDR3 sequence reads: CASRERQGLGYTF. CDR3 in DNA: TGTGCCAGCAGGGAGCGACAGGGTTTAGGCTACACCTTC.